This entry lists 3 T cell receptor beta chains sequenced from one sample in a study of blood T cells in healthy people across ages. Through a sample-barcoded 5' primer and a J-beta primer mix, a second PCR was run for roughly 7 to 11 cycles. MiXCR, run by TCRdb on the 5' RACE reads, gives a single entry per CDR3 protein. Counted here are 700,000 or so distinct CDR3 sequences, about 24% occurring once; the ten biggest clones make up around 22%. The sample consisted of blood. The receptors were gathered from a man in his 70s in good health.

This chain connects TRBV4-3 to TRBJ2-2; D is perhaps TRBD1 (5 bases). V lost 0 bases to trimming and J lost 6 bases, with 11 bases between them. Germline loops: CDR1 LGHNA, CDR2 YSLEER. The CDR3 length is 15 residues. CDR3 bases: TGCGCCAGCAGCCAAGAGATACAGGCGGCCGGGGAGCTGTTTTTT. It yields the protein CASSQEIQAAGELFF.

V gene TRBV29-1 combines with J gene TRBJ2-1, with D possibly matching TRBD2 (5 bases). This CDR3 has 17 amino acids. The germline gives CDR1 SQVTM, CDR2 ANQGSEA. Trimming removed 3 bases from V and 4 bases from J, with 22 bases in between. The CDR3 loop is CSVEIGSGRSDYNEQFF. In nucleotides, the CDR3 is TGCAGCGTTGAGATCGGAAGCGGACGGTCGGATTACAATGAGCAGTTCTTC.

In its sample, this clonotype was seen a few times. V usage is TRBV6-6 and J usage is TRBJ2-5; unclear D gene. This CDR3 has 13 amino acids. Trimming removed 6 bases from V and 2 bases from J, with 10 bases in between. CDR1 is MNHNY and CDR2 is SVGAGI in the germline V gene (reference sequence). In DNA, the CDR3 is TGTGCCAGCAGCAAGCAACGTCAAGAGACCCAGTACTTC. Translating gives CASSKQRQETQYF.